The TCR beta chain described here comes from a study of blood T cell repertoires in COVID-19. Study-wide context: Donors in the United States, Italy and Spain gave samples during acute or convalescent COVID-19. From T cells, B-cell-depleted T cells, or PBMCs came the material, which was cDNA or gDNA.

As processed by the authors: Quantification of nucleated cells was approximated via reference gene primer amplification. Here immunoSEQ multiplex PCR was the method, and the copy in TCRdb shows in-frame clones only, minus some. That table is the source of V, J and clone size, and D and trimming were worked out from the DNA. The repertoire includes around 310,000 clones, roughly 90% of them detected once, and roughly an eighth sits in the top ten. The CDR3 runs to 14 residues. V lost 2 bases and J 0 bases, leaving 6 bases between the germline ends. Germline assignment: CDR1 MDHEN and CDR2 SYDVKM. The sequencing input was peripheral blood. This clonotype originated in a woman aged 60-70 years with acute or convalescent COVID-19. The chain combines TRBV28 with TRBJ2-3; D ambiguous. The CDR3 loop is CASSLALSTDTQYF. CDR3 nucleotide sequence: TGTGCCAGCAGTTTAGCGCTGAGCACAGATACGCAGTATTTT.